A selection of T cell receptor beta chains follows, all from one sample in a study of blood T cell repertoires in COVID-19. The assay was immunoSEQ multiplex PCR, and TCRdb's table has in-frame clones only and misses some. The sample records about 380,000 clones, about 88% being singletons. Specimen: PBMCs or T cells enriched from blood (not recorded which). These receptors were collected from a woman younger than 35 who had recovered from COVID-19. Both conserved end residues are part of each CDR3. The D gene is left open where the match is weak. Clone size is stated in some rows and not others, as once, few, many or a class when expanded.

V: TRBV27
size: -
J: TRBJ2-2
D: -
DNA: TGTGCCAGCAGTTTATCGTCAGGGTCCGGCGGGGAGCTGTTTTTT
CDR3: CASSLSSGSGGELFF

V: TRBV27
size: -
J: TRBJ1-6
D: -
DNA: TGTGCCAGCAGTTTATATCCCGCAGGGGTGGATTCACCCCTCCACTTT
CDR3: CASSLYPAGVDSPLHF

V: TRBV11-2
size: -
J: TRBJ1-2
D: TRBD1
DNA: TGTGCCAGCAGCTGGGGACAGGGGTCTAACTATGGCTACACCTTC
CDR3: CASSWGQGSNYGYTF

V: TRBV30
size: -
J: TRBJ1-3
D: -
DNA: TGTGCCGGTGCGGGGGGCCTCTCTGGAAACACCATATATTTT
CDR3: CAGAGGLSGNTIYF

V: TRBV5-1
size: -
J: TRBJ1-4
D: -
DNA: TGCGCCAGCAGCTTGCAGGGGAGGGGAGAAAAACTGTTTTTT
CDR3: CASSLQGRGEKLFF

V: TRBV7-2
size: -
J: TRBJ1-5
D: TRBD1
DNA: TGTGCCAGCAGCTCATCCGGGACAGGGGCTCGGCCCCAGCATTTT
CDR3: CASSSSGTGARPQHF

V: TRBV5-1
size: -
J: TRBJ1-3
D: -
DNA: TGCGCCAGCAGCCTGGTCCCGCCAGGGATAGCTCTGGAAGACACCATATATTTT
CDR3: CASSLVPPGIALEDTIYF

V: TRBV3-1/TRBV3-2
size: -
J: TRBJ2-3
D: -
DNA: TGTGCCAGCAGCCTGGGATGGGGGCCCGACACAGATACGCAGTATTTT
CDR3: CASSLGWGPDTDTQYF

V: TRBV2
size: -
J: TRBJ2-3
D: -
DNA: TGTGCCAGCAGGGTGGGCCAGGCCACAGATACGCAGTATTTT
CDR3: CASRVGQATDTQYF

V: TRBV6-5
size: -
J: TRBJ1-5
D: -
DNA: TGTGCCAGCAGGCGTCGGGGGTCGGGCAATCAGCCCCAGCATTTT
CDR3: CASRRRGSGNQPQHF

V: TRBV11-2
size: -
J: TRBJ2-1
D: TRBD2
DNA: TGTGCCAGCAGCCAAGTACCTAGCGGGCAGTACAATGAGCAGTTCTTC
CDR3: CASSQVPSGQYNEQFF

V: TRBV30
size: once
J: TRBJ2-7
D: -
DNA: TGTGCCTGCTGGTCAGGAAACTACGAGCAGTACTTC
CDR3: CACWSGNYEQYF

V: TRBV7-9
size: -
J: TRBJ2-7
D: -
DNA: TGTGCCAGCAGTTCTAATGTCTGGGAGCAGTACTTC
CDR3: CASSSNVWEQYF

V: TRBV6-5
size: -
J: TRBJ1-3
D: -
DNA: TGTGCCAGCAGTTACTTCCCAGGCTCTGGAAACACCATATATTTT
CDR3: CASSYFPGSGNTIYF

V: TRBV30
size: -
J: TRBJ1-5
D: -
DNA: TGTGCCTGGAGTCCCGAGGCAGGAGGAAAAGGGCCCCAGCATTTT
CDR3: CAWSPEAGGKGPQHF

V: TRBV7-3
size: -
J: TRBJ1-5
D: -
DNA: TGTGCCAGCAGCTACTTTGAGGGTCAGCCCCAGCATTTT
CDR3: CASSYFEGQPQHF

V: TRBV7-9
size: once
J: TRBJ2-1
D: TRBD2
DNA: TGTGCCAGCAGCTCCCATACCCGGACTAGCGGGGGGTTATACAATGAGCAGTTCTTC
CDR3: CASSSHTRTSGGLYNEQFF

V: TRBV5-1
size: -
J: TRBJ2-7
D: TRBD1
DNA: TGCGCCAGCAGCTTGGTCGGGACAGGGGGAGGCGAGCAGTACTTC
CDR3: CASSLVGTGGGEQYF

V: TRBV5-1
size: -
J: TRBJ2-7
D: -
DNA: TGCGCCAGCAGCTTGGGACAGTCCTACGAGCAGTACTTC
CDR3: CASSLGQSYEQYF

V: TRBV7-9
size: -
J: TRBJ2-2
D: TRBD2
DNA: TGTGCCAGCAGCTCTACATACCCCCTAGCGGGGGGGTTTGCCGGGGAGCTGTTTTTT
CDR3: CASSSTYPLAGGFAGELFF

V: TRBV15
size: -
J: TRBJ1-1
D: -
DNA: TGTGCCACCAGCGGACTCCTGGGGGGCACTGAAGCTTTCTTT
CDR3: CATSGLLGGTEAFF

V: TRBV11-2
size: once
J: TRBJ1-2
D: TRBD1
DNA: TGTGCCAGCAGCTCGGACCGGGACAGAGGATATTGGGGCTACACCTTC
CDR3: CASSSDRDRGYWGYTF

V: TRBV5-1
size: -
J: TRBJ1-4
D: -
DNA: TGCGCCAGCAGAGAGGGGGTGGGGAATGAAAAACTGTTTTTT
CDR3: CASREGVGNEKLFF

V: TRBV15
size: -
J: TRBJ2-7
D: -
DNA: TGTGCCACCAGCAGTCATTCAGTGGTCCTGGCCCACGAGCAGTACTTC
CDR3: CATSSHSVVLAHEQYF